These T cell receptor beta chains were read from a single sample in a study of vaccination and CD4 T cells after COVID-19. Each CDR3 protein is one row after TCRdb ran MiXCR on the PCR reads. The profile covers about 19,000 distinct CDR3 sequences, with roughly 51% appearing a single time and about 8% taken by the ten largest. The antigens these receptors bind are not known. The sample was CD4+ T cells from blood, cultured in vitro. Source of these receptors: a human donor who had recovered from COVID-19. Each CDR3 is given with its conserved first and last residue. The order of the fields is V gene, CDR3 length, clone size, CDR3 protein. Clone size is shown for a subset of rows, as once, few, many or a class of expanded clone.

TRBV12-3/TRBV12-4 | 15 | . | CASSFDLGANTEAFF
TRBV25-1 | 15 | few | CASTQGGNSNYGYTF
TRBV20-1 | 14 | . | CSARETDRGYGYTF
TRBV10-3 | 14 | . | CAIRDYTNTGELFF
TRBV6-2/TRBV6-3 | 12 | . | CASRTGNTEAFF
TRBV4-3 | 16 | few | CASSQLSSNRNTEAFF
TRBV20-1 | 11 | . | CSAERDDEQFF
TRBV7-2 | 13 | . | CASRLGAYNEQFF
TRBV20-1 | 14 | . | CSARPWTGMYEQYF
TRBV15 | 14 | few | CATSRVGSTDTQYF
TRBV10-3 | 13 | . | CAISESSNQPQHF
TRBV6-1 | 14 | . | CASSWDLNTGELFF
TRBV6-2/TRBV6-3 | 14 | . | CASRDLRGTYEQYF
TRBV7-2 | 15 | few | CASSKRLGRNTEAFF
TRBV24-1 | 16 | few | CATSDASDKGRDGYTF
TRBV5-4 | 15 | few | CASSNPGTAAPGYTF
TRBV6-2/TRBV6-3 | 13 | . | CASSYRPSGEQFF
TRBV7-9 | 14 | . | CASRAQGEGETQYF
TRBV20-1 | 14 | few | CSASGLASRYEQYF
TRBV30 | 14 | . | CAWGKASGRETQYF
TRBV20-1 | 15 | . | CSARVPGRPSYEQYF
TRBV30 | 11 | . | CACPGTVEAFF
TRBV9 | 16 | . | CASSVEGFQGRSEAFF
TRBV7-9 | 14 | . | CASSPGLEPYEQYF
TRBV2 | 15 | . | CASSYSGRAPGELFF
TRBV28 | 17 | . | CASSQGVGSSYNSPLHF
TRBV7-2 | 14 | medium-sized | CASSPFQGGTEAFF
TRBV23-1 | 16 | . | CASSQPVPWSGWTQYF
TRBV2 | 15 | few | CASSTPRVANEKLFF